This TCR beta chain appears in the sequencing data of a study of Graves' ophthalmopathy and Graves' hyperthyroidism. This clonotype was detected many times. Transcripts of RNA were the source for amplifying TCR beta CDR3 regions. The workflow started with a first-round RT-PCR run with HTBI primers and then moved on to a second-round multiplex PCR. TCRdb analysed the multiplex PCR reads with MiXCR anew, one entry per CDR3 protein. Among around 590,000 distinct CDR3 sequences, under 45% were seen once, and the ten largest hold about 4.1%. V lost 2 bases, J lost 7 bases, and 12 bases lay in between. Germline V gene data show CDR1 as SGHDT and CDR2 as YYEEEE. CDR3 size: 13 residues.

This clonotype was obtained from an adult man with Graves' hyperthyroidism. This chain joins TRBV5-6 and TRBJ1-2; D possibly corresponds to TRBD1 (5 bases). Sequences were obtained from peripheral blood or thyroid tissue (not recorded which). For the CDR3, the DNA is TGTGCCAGCAGCTTTCGGGGGGTACGTGGCTACACCTTC. It specifies CASSFRGVRGYTF.